This TCR beta chain was retrieved from a study of beta chain features in type 1 diabetes. General study points: Individuals with type 1 diabetes displayed fewer insertions and more deletions at VDJ junctions. A moderate, significant TCRB CDR3 shortening appeared in type 1 diabetes across four CD4+ subsets. Still unanswered here is whether HLA type influences TCRB rearrangement.

The entirety of the isolated RNA underwent reverse transcription, so expressed TCRB transcripts were sequenced. Naive, central memory and regulatory T cell samples averaged about 3.57 million reads. Profiling relied on immunoSEQ multiplex PCR, and the TCRdb table lists in-frame clones only, not all of them. The table records about 120,000 clones, 17% of them present only once. In regard to this clone: Its antigen is undetermined.

V dropped 4 bases and J dropped 3; count of bases not matched to a gene: 8. The CDR3 spans 14 residues. The germline V gene has CDR1 GTSNPN and CDR2 SVGIG (reference sequence). The chain has TRBV30 and TRBJ1-2; 7 nucleotides agree with TRBD1. This clonotype originated in a man between 18 and 35 years old with type 1 diabetes. Material: central memory CD4+ T cells from blood. CDR3 protein: CAWKGTVYDYGYTF. In DNA, the CDR3 is TGTGCCTGGAAAGGGACAGTTTATGACTATGGCTACACCTTC.